The entry below describes one TCR beta chain. Its antigen is unknown. The conserved final phenylalanine or tryptophan is absent from the CDR3, which likely points to a read error. The CDR3 spans 13 residues. The V gene end was trimmed by 5 bases and the J gene end by 6 bases; junction bases not matched to a gene: 4. CDR1 is SGHVS, CDR2 FQNEAQ, per germline. This sample was taken from a study of tumor-infiltrating lymphocytes in primary liver carcinoma. At the level of the study: The yield of productive TCRbeta reads per sample was roughly 3.5 to 7.13 million and was similar across tissue types. Study-wide points: Only about 7-25% of top clones were detected in each of the five tumor regions.

The approximately 20-31 mg bulk tissue piece was not sorted before simultaneous RNA and DNA extraction. Sampling targeted five separate regions of each tumor, which included the tumor centre. Each tumor specimen held more than 85% viable tumor cells. Constant-region priming of about 520 ng total RNA yielded TCR beta cDNA. Nested multiplex PCR, run for three rounds with slightly modified ARM-PCR, yielded TCR beta libraries. Use of TRBV1-TRBV30 forward primers with a C-beta reverse primer characterized the first two PCR rounds, which lasted about 9 cycles each. TCRdb re-called the multiplex PCR reads with MiXCR, one entry per CDR3 protein. This sample carries roughly 80,000 distinct CDR3 sequences, 72% of them seen once, and the ten largest clones take roughly 21%.

This sequence was found in a man in his forties or fifties with primary liver carcinoma and hepatitis B virus infection. Sequencing input: liver tumor tissue from sampling region 1. Subset meaning: tumor region T1, superior pole. J is TRBJ2-7 and V is TRBV7-8, with 10 bases identical to TRBD1. The CDR3 region has the DNA TGTGCCAGCAGCAGGGACAGGGGTGTCGAGCAGTACATT. It yields the protein CASSRDRGVEQYI.